This T cell receptor (beta chain) was sequenced for a study of blood T cell repertoires in COVID-19. Study details: PBMCs, B-cell-depleted T cells, or T cells provided the cDNA or gDNA that made up the material.

CDR3 length equals 14 residues. V was cut by 5 bases and J by 4 bases, with 14 bases left in between. Germline V gene data show CDR1 as SGHTA and CDR2 as FQGNSA. The repertoire was sequenced with immunoSEQ multiplex PCR; TCRdb's copy has only in-frame clones and lacks some. This table has some 200,000 clones, about 85% appearing once. Sequences were obtained from peripheral blood. The receptor was isolated from a woman aged 80 or older with active or convalescent COVID-19. V gene TRBV7-2 combines with J gene TRBJ1-2; perhaps TRBD1 as D (5 bases). The CDR3, as DNA: TGTGCCAGCAGCCGGACATCACTCAGCTATGGCTACACCTTC. Its translation: CASSRTSLSYGYTF. Full variable domain (remainder filled in from reference TRBV7-2 and TRBJ1-2): GAGVSQSPSNKVTEKGKDVELRCDPISGHTALYWYRQSLGQGLEFLIYFQGNSAPDKSGLPSDRFSAERTGGSVSTLTIQRTQQEDSAVYLCASSRTSLSYGYTFGSGTRLTVV.